This TCR beta chain was sequenced for a study of blood T cell repertoires in COVID-19. The overall study: The cDNA or gDNA used as material had been derived from T cells, B-cell-depleted T cells, or PBMCs.

V lost 7 bases, J lost 0 bases, and 12 bases lay in between. CDR1 MDHEN and CDR2 SYDVKM come from the germline V gene. This CDR3 spans 14 amino acids. As processed by the authors: Reference gene primer amplification gave nucleated cell count estimates. The table came from immunoSEQ multiplex PCR; TCRdb's copy has only in-frame clones and leaves some out. V and J calls and clone size are given by that table; D and trimming were obtained from the DNA. The sample includes some 150,000 clones, more than 75% of them seen just once. This TCR derives from a woman between 45 and 65 years old with active or convalescent COVID-19. The rearrangement uses TRBV28 and TRBJ1-1; D is unclear. Material: peripheral blood. CDR3 nucleotides: TGTGCCAGCACCTTTCCCCGGGTGAACACTGAAGCTTTCTTT. This codes for CASTFPRVNTEAFF.